The 24 T cell receptor beta chains given below trace back to one sample, sequenced in a study of read filtering for tumor transcriptome and immune sequencing. This library used roughly 0.4 ug RNA and molecular barcoded adaptors spanning alpha/delta and beta/gamma chains. TCRdb itself ran the reads through MiXCR, one entry per CDR3 protein. The sample holds roughly 67,000 distinct CDR3 sequences, around 20% seen once. The specimen was a population of CD138-negative cells sorted from bone marrow. Every receptor here comes from a donor aged 40 or over with multiple myeloma.

This clonotype was found many times. The chain combines TRBV14 with TRBJ2-1; maybe TRBD1 (5 bases). Germline V CDR1 and CDR2: SGHDN, FVKESK. Trimming stripped 0 bases from V and 14 bases from J, with 11 bases between. CDR3 length equals 12 residues. The CDR3 DNA sequence: TGTGCCAGCAGCCAAGACAGGGTAAGGAAGTTCTTC. Its translation is CASSQDRVRKFF.

The chain recombines TRBV7-2 with TRBJ2-1, with TRBD2 matching 8 bases. The CDR3 is 19 amino acids. CDR1 and CDR2 (germline): SGHTA, FQGNSA. J lost 5 bases, V lost 1 base, and 16 bases had no gene match. The CDR3 DNA reads TGTGCCAGCAGCTTAGGGGGGACTAGTCTCCTGCTGCATAACAATGAGCAGTTCTTC. It specifies CASSLGGTSLLLHNNEQFF.

This clonotype is deemed medium-sized (0.01 to 0.1%). The chain employs TRBV10-3 and TRBJ2-1; the D is unclear. V shed 7 bases and J shed 0 bases, with 10 bases lying between them. Germline V gene lookup returns CDR1 ENHRY and CDR2 SYGVKD. The CDR3 extends over 14 amino acids. Here the CDR3 DNA reads TGTGCCATCACCGACGGCAGCTCCTACAATGAGCAGTTCTTC. Its protein product is CAITDGSSYNEQFF.

This clonotype was detected many times. V is TRBV20-1 and J is TRBJ2-3; TRBD2 aligns across 11 bases. Germline CDR1 reads DFQATT; CDR2 reads SNEGSKA (reference sequence). J lost 2 bases, V lost 0 bases, and 4 bases had no gene match. CDR3 length: 16 amino acids. DNA of the CDR3: TGCAGTGCTAGAGATTTAGCGGGGGGGCCCACAGATACGCAGTATTTT. It translates to CSARDLAGGPTDTQYF.

As for this clonotype: Since a much larger clone is just one base distant, this may be a read error. The chain recombines TRBV29-1 with TRBJ1-1, with 7 positions matching TRBD1. The length of the CDR3 is 13 residues. The germline V gene encodes CDR1 SQVTM and CDR2 ANQGSEA. The chain's CDR3 is CSVHAGTAYEASF. DNA for the CDR3: TGCAGCGTCCACGCCGGGACAGCTTATGAAGCTTCCTTT.

The genes are TRBV11-2 and TRBJ2-7; 7 bases align to TRBD2. The germline CDR1 and CDR2 sequences are SGHAT and FQNNGV. The CDR3 sequence is 18 residues long. Trimming cost V 6 bases and J 1 base; bases outside gene matches: 18. For the CDR3, the DNA is TGTGCCAGCAGGCGGACTAGATTAGATGGATCCCAGTCCTACGAGCAGTACTTC. Protein: CASRRTRLDGSQSYEQYF.

This clonotype has a handful of counts. The chain has TRBV20-1 and TRBJ2-7; D not resolved. The CDR3 runs to 15 residues. Trimming took off 0 bases at V and 4 bases at J, with 16 bases between the two ends. CDR1 is DFQATT, CDR2 SNEGSKA, per germline (reference sequence). CDR3 DNA: TGCAGTGCTAGAGATAGTGGGGTTGGAGTTTACGAGCAGTACTTC. It codes for CSARDSGVGVYEQYF.

This clonotype was detected only a few times. Since a much larger clone is just one base distant, this may be a read error. This chain uses TRBV27 with TRBJ2-3; the D gene is possibly TRBD2 (6 bases). The CDR3 contains 16 residues. The V gene's germline CDR1 is MNHEY and CDR2 SMNVEV (reference sequence). The ends were cut back, 3 bases at V and 0 bases at J, with 13 bases in the middle. The CDR3 DNA follows: TGTGCCAGCAGTTTGCGGCGTAGCGGAAGCACAGATACGCAGTATTTT. Encoded protein: CASSLRRSGSTDTQYF.

In the case of this clonotype: The final CDR3 position lacks the conserved phenylalanine or tryptophan, pointing to a likely read error. The gene calls are TRBV5-1 and TRBJ1-4; D perhaps matches TRBD1 (5 bases). This CDR3 comprises 17 residues. The germline V gene encodes CDR1 SGHRS and CDR2 YFSETQ. The CDR3 spells CASSLEIGGSPNGKLFS. In DNA, the CDR3 is TGCGCCAGCAGCTTGGAAATTGGGGGGTCGCCGAATGGAAAACTGTTTTCT.

On this clonotype: A far more abundant clone sits one base away, making this likely a read error. V and J are TRBV11-1 and TRBJ2-3; 9 nucleotides match TRBD2. The V gene's germline CDR1 is SGHAT and CDR2 FQDESV (reference sequence). CDR3 length: 15 amino acids. The J segment lost 8 bases and the V segment lost 1 base, leaving 7 bases of the junction unmatched. Written as DNA, the CDR3 is TGTGCCAGCAGCTTAGTTAGCGGGAGCTCAGGTACGCAGTATTTT. Encoded protein: CASSLVSGSSGTQYF.

This clonotype was seen repeatedly, ten times or more. This chain joins TRBV3-1 and TRBJ2-7, with unresolved D. Deletions cut 1 base from V and 5 bases from J, with 9 bases between. This CDR3 contains 13 residues. CDR1 is LGHDT, CDR2 YNNKEL, per germline (reference sequence). The CDR3 DNA sequence: TGTGCCAGCAGCCAAGTGCGAGGACACGAGCAGTACTTC. Translated: CASSQVRGHEQYF.

This clonotype occurred many times. The chain has TRBV12-3 or TRBV12-4 and TRBJ1-2; 8 nucleotides line up with TRBD1. V dropped 1 base and J dropped 8; count of bases not matched to a gene: 6. This CDR3 spans 14 amino acids. CDR3 bases: TGTGCCAGCAGTTTAGTGGCAGGGGGCCTCGGCTACACCTTC. Its translation: CASSLVAGGLGYTF.

This clonotype was counted many times. CDR3 amino acids: CASSFGQGASYEQYF. The CDR3 DNA sequence: TGTGCCAGCAGTTTTGGACAGGGGGCCTCCTACGAGCAGTACTTC. The chain links TRBV12-3 or TRBV12-4 to TRBJ2-7, with TRBD1 matching over 11 bases. The V and J ends lost 3 bases and 0 bases, in that order; junction bases with no gene match: 1. The CDR3 is made up of 15 amino acids.

With regard to this clonotype: Mismatch with germline at one junction end may stem from a read error. V is TRBV28 and J is TRBJ2-3, with TRBD1 identical over 8 bases. The CDR3 runs to 16 residues. Germline V gene lookup returns CDR1 MDHEN and CDR2 SYDVKM. The CDR3 reads CASSLFRQGSTVTQYF. CDR3 DNA sequence: TGTGCCAGCAGTTTATTTAGACAGGGGTCCACAGTTACGCAGTATTTT.

This clonotype was detected many times. A clone one base away is much larger, so this may be a read error. No conserved phenylalanine or tryptophan ends this CDR3, so it is likely a read error. This chain connects TRBV7-2 to TRBJ1-4; D not resolved. V was shortened by 2 bases and J by 3 bases, with 10 bases between the two germline ends. Germline CDR1 and CDR2: SGHTA and FQGNSA. This CDR3 is built from 15 residues. CDR3 DNA: TGTGCCAGCAGCTTAAACGCAGGTTCTAATGAAAAACTGTTTCTT. This codes for CASSLNAGSNEKLFL.

The table lists this clonotype with a few counts. This rearrangement joins TRBV6-1 to TRBJ2-2; D gene uncertain. The CDR3 is made up of 13 amino acids. Between the trimmed V and J ends, which lost 2 bases and 5 bases, there was a span of 6 bases. CDR1 and CDR2 (germline): MNHNS, SASEGT. In DNA, the CDR3 is TGTGCCAGCAGTGAATTATGGACCGGGGAGCTGTTTTTT. Its protein is CASSELWTGELFF.

This clonotype was found many times. The V and J genes are TRBV5-1 and TRBJ2-5; TRBD1 aligns across 8 bases. The CDR3 spans 14 residues. CDR1 and CDR2 (germline): SGHRS, YFSETQ. The trim removed 1 base at V and 5 bases at J, leaving 4 bases unmatched. As DNA, the CDR3 is TGCGCCAGCAGCTTGTCAGGGGGCGAGGAGACCCAGTACTTC. This codes for CASSLSGGEETQYF.

This clonotype was picked up many times. The genes are TRBV28 and TRBJ1-5; D gene unclear. Germline V gene lookup returns CDR1 MDHEN and CDR2 SYDVKM. Trimming shortened V by 3 bases and J by 7 bases, and 13 bases separated the two germline ends. The CDR3 is made up of 14 amino acids. In DNA form, the CDR3 reads TGTGCCAGCAGTTTCTCGTCGGGAGTGCAGCCCCAGCATTTT. Encoded protein: CASSFSSGVQPQHF.

Notes on this clonotype: It is likely a read error, because the conserved phenylalanine at the end of the CDR3 is missing. The chain combines TRBV2 with TRBJ2-5; maybe TRBD2 (5 bases). The CDR3 covers 14 residues. Germline V gene data show CDR1 as SNHLY and CDR2 as FYNNEI. The DNA of the CDR3 is TGCGCCAGCAGCAAAGGCGGGCGACAAGGGACCCAGTACTTA. Its protein is CASSKGGRQGTQYL.

The table lists this clonotype with a few counts. The chain has TRBV20-1 and TRBJ2-1; D tentatively fits TRBD1 or TRBD2 (5 bases each). The CDR3 totals 16 residues. V was trimmed by 0 bases and J by 0 bases, leaving 12 bases between them. Per germline, CDR1 DFQATT and CDR2 SNEGSKA (reference sequence). This chain's CDR3 is CSARDRGSSSYNEQFF. For the CDR3, the DNA is TGCAGTGCTAGAGATCGGGGCTCAAGCTCCTACAATGAGCAGTTCTTC.

This clonotype was counted at least ten times. V gene TRBV14 combines with J gene TRBJ2-7; 10 bases are a match to TRBD1. Germline trimming cut 4 bases from V and 2 bases from J; bases unmatched to any gene: 11. This CDR3 is 17 amino acids long. The V gene's germline CDR1 is SGHDN and CDR2 FVKESK. CDR3 nucleotide sequence: TGTGCCAGCAGCCTCTCGGGGACAGGGGAAATCACCTACGAGCAGTACTTC. Protein product: CASSLSGTGEITYEQYF.

This clonotype was recorded many times. This rearrangement joins TRBV20-1 to TRBJ2-3, with D uncertain. Germline V gives CDR1 DFQATT, CDR2 SNEGSKA (reference sequence). V lost 6 bases and J 2 bases, leaving 6 bases between the germline ends. There are 11 residues in the CDR3. DNA for the CDR3: TGCAGTGCGCCTTACACAGATACGCAGTATTTT. Translated: CSAPYTDTQYF.

This clonotype was picked up many times. This chain connects TRBV28 to TRBJ2-1, with D tentatively TRBD1 or TRBD2 (5 bases each). V dropped 8 bases and J dropped 1 base, with 12 bases sitting between them. This CDR3 region has 14 residues. From germline, CDR1 is MDHEN and CDR2 SYDVKM. The CDR3: CASPGRRSYNEQFF. The CDR3 coding sequence is TGTGCCAGCCCGGGACGGAGATCCTACAATGAGCAGTTCTTC.

In this sample, this clonotype turned up many times. DNA for the CDR3: TGTGCCAGTAGTGTAGCATGGACAGGGCGATACACCGGGGAGCTGTTTTTT. Encoded protein: CASSVAWTGRYTGELFF. This chain connects TRBV19 to TRBJ2-2; the match to TRBD1 covers 8 bases. Germline-derived CDR1 and CDR2 are LNHDA and SQIVND (reference sequence). The CDR3 is 17 residues long. V lost 5 bases to trimming and J lost 3 bases; unmatched junction nucleotides: 11.